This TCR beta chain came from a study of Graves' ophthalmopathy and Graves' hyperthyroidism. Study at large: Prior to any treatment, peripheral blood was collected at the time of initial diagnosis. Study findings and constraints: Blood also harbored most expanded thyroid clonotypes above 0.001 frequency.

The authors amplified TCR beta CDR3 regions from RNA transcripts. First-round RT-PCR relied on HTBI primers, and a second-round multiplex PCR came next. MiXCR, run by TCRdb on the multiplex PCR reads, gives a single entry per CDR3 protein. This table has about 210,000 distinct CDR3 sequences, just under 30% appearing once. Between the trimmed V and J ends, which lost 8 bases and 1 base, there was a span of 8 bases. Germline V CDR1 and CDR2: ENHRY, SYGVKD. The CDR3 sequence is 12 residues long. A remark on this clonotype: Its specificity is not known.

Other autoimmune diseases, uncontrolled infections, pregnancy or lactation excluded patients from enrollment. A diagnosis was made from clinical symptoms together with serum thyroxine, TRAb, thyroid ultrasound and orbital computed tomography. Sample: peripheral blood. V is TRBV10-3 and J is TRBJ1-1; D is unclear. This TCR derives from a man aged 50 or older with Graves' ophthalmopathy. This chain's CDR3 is CAIGRTNTEAFF. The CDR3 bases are TGTGCCATCGGAAGAACGAACACTGAAGCTTTCTTT.